This TCR beta chain was captured by sequencing in a study of blood T cells in healthy people across ages. Drawn from each donor were 8.5 to 10 milliliters of peripheral blood. In the case of this clonotype: Its target is unknown.

Findings and caveats of the study: Naive and antigen-experienced cells were not separated, limiting conclusive comparison. As naive T cell percentage varied, TCR beta diversity correlated strongly with it. A roughly linear age-dependent decrease characterized TCR beta diversity per million T cells.

With a J-beta primer mix and a sample-barcoded 5' primer, a second PCR ran 7 to 11 cycles. TCRdb re-called the 5' RACE reads with MiXCR, one entry per CDR3 protein. The table has roughly 800,000 distinct CDR3 sequences, 58% seen once; the top ten hold 20% to 25%. This clonotype was obtained from a man between 25 and 39 years old in good health. Sequencing input: blood.

CDR3 in DNA: TGCGCCAGCAGCCCTCGTACATCGGGACTAGCGGGAATAGATACGCAGTATTTT. Residues: CASSPRTSGLAGIDTQYF. The chain joins TRBV5-1 to TRBJ2-3; 13 nucleotides agree with TRBD2. Germline lookup yields CDR1 SGHRS and CDR2 YFSETQ. V shed 4 bases, J shed 5 bases, and the junction held 13 bases outside the gene matches. The CDR3 is 18 residues long.